This T cell receptor (beta chain) was sequenced for a study of response to subunit inactivated influenza vaccine. General study points: The authors put forward the suggestion that each seasonal influenza vaccination may bring in only a limited number of new T cells.

Regarding this clonotype: The target antigen is unknown.

In TCRdb, the RT-PCR reads were re-called with MiXCR into one record per CDR3 protein. The repertoire holds about 650,000 distinct CDR3 sequences, with approximately 14% as singletons. This receptor was taken from a man aged 50 to 60 who received an inactivated influenza vaccine. This sample comprised PBMCs from blood, obtained 11 to 12 days after vaccination.

This CDR3 reads CASSPQSYRVSSSYNEQFF. The CDR3 DNA follows: TGTGCCAGCTCACCGCAATCCTACAGGGTGTCGAGCTCCTACAATGAGCAGTTCTTC. The chain joins TRBV18 to TRBJ2-1, with TRBD1 as a possible D gene (6 bases). The CDR3 covers 19 residues. Germline lookup yields CDR1 KGHSH and CDR2 LQKENI. The V end was cut by 3 bases, the J end by 0 bases, with 21 bases between.